The T cell receptor (beta chain) under discussion was sequenced for a study of blood T cell repertoires in COVID-19. Study-level information: The origin of the acute and convalescent COVID-19 samples was the United States, Italy and Spain.

Sequenced by immunoSEQ multiplex PCR; TCRdb stores in-frame clones only, minus some. The sample lists tens of thousands of clones; just over 85% were seen once. This CDR3 spans 14 amino acids. The ends lost 5 bases at V and 1 base at J; junction bases unmatched: 4. Germline CDR1 is LNHDA and CDR2 is SQIVND (reference sequence). The chain recombines TRBV19 with TRBJ1-1; 7 nucleotides match TRBD1. The TCR originated in a man aged 50 or older with active or convalescent COVID-19. The specimen sequenced was peripheral blood. CDR3 in amino acids: CASSEHRGNTEAFF. CDR3 DNA sequence: TGTGCCAGTAGTGAACACAGGGGGAACACTGAAGCTTTCTTT.